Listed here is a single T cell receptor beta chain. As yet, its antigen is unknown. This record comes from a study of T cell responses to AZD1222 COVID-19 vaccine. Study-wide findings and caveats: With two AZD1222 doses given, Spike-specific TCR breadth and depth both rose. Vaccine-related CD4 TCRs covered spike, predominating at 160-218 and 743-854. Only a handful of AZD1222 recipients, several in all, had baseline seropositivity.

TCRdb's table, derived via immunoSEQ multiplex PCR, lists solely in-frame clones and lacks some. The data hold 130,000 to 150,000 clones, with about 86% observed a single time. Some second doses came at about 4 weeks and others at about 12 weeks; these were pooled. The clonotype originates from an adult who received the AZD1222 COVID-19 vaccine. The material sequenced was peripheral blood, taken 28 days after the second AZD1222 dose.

This chain's CDR3 is CASSILASALVQPQHF. The CDR3 DNA reads TGTGCCAGTAGTATTCTTGCCAGCGCCTTGGTGCAGCCCCAGCATTTT. The genes are TRBV19 and TRBJ1-5; no clear D gene. The CDR3 is 16 amino acids. The V gene lost 3 bases and the J gene lost 7 bases, with 19 bases spanning the gap. CDR1 LNHDA and CDR2 SQIVND come from the germline V gene (reference sequence).